Presented here are 11 T cell receptor beta chains from one specimen sequenced in a study of blood T cell repertoires in COVID-19 (dated by TCRdb to the early 2020s). Preparation of the library involved the immunoSEQ multiplex PCR assay. Here the immuneACCESS table is served through TCRdb, limited to in-frame sequences with V and J called. Missing clones are a known gap in these copies; in checked studies unresolved V genes cover under half, and the rest lacks a known reason. The sample table contains some 150,000 clones; only one count was recorded for around 84% of them. The top ten clones comprise around 13% of the sample. Sample: peripheral blood. The source of these receptors is a woman in her 70s with COVID-19, enrolled during active disease.

The gene calls are TRBV20-1 and TRBJ2-7; D is possibly TRBD2 (6 bases). Between the trimmed V and J ends, which lost 3 bases and 1 base, there was a span of 10 bases. The germline V gene encodes CDR1 DFQATT and CDR2 SNEGSKA (reference sequence). The CDR3 is 13 residues long. Here the CDR3 reads CSASWRGSYEQYF. The CDR3 nucleotides read TGCAGTGCTAGTTGGCGGGGATCCTACGAGCAGTACTTC.

The rearrangement uses TRBV6-2 or TRBV6-3 and TRBJ2-7, with no clear D. V was pared by 6 bases and J by 7 bases, with 13 bases between. The V gene's germline CDR1 is MNHEY and CDR2 SVGEGT. The CDR3 contains 12 residues. The CDR3 loop reads CASSHSRLEQYV. The CDR3, as DNA: TGTGCCAGCAGCCACTCGAGGCTGGAGCAGTACGTC.

The CDR3 is CATSDREAASYEQYF. In DNA form, the CDR3 reads TGTGCCACCAGTGATCGGGAGGCAGCATCCTACGAGCAGTACTTC. V gene TRBV24-1 combines with J gene TRBJ2-7; 7 nucleotides line up with TRBD2. J lost 1 base, V lost 3 bases, and 5 bases had no gene match. This CDR3 comprises 15 residues. Germline V gene lookup returns CDR1 KGHDR and CDR2 SFDVKD.

J is TRBJ2-1 and V is TRBV28; 7 bases are shared with TRBD1. This CDR3 comprises 11 residues. Germline V CDR1 and CDR2: MDHEN, SYDVKM. Trimming removed 4 bases from V and 16 bases from J; junction bases left unmatched: 7. The CDR3 DNA sequence: TGTGCCAGCAGTTCCTACAGGGGCTCTTTCTTC. Residues: CASSSYRGSFF.

The chain has TRBV7-8 and TRBJ2-7, with 8 bases lining up with TRBD2. V shed 1 base and J 2 bases; nucleotides not matched to a gene: 4. The germline CDR1 and CDR2 sequences are SGHVS and FQNEAQ. The CDR3 has 15 amino acids. DNA of the CDR3: TGTGCCAGCAGCTTAGTTAGCGGGGTCGCCTACGAGCAGTACGTC. Translated: CASSLVSGVAYEQYV.

V gene TRBV9 combines with J gene TRBJ1-3; D is unclear. From germline, CDR1 is SGDLS and CDR2 YYNGEE. V dropped 4 bases and J dropped 0 bases, with 11 bases sitting between them. The length of the CDR3 is 15 residues. Here the CDR3 DNA reads TGTGCCAGCAGCTTCGGCGGGGACTCTGGAAACACCATATATTTT. Its translation: CASSFGGDSGNTIYF.

The chain is built from TRBV27 and TRBJ1-6; D might be TRBD1 (5 bases). This CDR3 region has 15 residues. The germline gives CDR1 MNHEY, CDR2 SMNVEV (reference sequence). V dropped 6 bases and J dropped 5 bases, with 14 bases sitting between them. The CDR3 nucleotides read TGTGCCAGCAGGAACAGGCGGGGGGATAATTCACCCCTCCACTTT. Its translation is CASRNRRGDNSPLHF.

This clone appeared once. The chain carries TRBV29-1 and TRBJ2-3, with 9 bases identical to TRBD1. The CDR3 consists of 15 residues. V lost 0 bases to trimming and J lost 3 bases; unmatched junction nucleotides: 4. Per germline, CDR1 SQVTM and CDR2 ANQGSEA. The CDR3 region is CSVEERDRATDTQYF. The CDR3 nucleotides are TGCAGCGTTGAAGAACGGGACAGGGCGACAGATACGCAGTATTTT.

This clone has a single count. The V call is TRBV19, the J call TRBJ1-1, with TRBD1 matching 9 bases. V trimming: 4 bases; J trimming: 0 bases; junction bases outside the gene matches: 3. Germline assignment: CDR1 LNHDA and CDR2 SQIVND (reference sequence). The CDR3 extends over 15 amino acids. Here the CDR3 reads CASSTWTGVNTEAFF. In nucleotides, the CDR3 is TGTGCCAGTAGTACCTGGACAGGGGTGAACACTGAAGCTTTCTTT.

The rearrangement uses TRBV6-6 and TRBJ1-5; TRBD1 matches at 9 bases. From germline, CDR1 is MNHNY and CDR2 SVGAGI (reference sequence). CDR3 length: 14 amino acids. With 5 bases clipped from V and 7 bases from J, the junction kept 6 bases outside the gene matches. CDR3 loop: CASSLGTGSQPQHF. CDR3 bases: TGTGCCAGCAGTCTAGGGACAGGGTCCCAGCCCCAGCATTTT.

This clone was seen a single time. The CDR3 sequence: CSVRRDSLANYGYTF. CDR3 DNA sequence: TGCAGCGTTAGACGGGATTCTTTAGCTAACTATGGCTACACCTTC. V gene TRBV29-1 combines with J gene TRBJ1-2, with D unclear. Trimming left V 5 bases short and J 0 bases short, with 16 bases between. The CDR3 has 15 residues. Germline V CDR1 and CDR2: SQVTM, ANQGSEA. Combining the CDR3 with reference TRBV29-1 and TRBJ1-2 gives the whole variable domain SAVISQKPSRDICQRGTSLTIQCQVDSQVTMMFWYRQQPGQSLTLIATANQGSEATYESGFVIDKFPISRPNLTFSTLTVSNMSPEDSSIYLCSVRRDSLANYGYTFGSGTRLTVV.